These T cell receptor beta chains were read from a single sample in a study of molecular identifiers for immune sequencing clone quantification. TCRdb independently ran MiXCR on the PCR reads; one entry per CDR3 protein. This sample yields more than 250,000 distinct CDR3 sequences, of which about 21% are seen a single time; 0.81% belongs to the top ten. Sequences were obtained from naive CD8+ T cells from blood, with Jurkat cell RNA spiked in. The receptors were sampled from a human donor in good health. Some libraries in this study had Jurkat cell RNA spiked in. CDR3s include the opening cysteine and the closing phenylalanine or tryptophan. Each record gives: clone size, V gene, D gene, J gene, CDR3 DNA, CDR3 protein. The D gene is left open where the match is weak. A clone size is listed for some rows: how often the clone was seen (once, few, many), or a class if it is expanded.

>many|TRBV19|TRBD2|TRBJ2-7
TGTGCCAGTCCAGACGGGACTAGCGGGAACTGCTACGAGCAGTACTTC
CASPDGTSGNCYEQYF
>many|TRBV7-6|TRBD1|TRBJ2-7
TGTGCCAGCAGCCGCGGGACAGGGGTTTACGAGCAGTACTTC
CASSRGTGVYEQYF
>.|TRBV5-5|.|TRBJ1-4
TGTGCCAGCAGCTTGACAGGGCGATCTAATGAAAAACTGTTTTTT
CASSLTGRSNEKLFF
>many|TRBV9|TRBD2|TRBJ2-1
TGTGCCAGCAGCGTAGGTGCAGCGGGAGTAACCTACAATGAGCAGTTCTTC
CASSVGAAGVTYNEQFF
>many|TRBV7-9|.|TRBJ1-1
TGTGCCAGCGCGTGGGGGGTTCCTGAAGCTTTCTTT
CASAWGVPEAFF
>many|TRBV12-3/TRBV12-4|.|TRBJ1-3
TGTGCCAGCACTAAGGATTCGAACTCTGGAAACACCATATATTTT
CASTKDSNSGNTIYF
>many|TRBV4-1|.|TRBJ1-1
TGCGCCAGCAGCCAACGGAGCAGCCGGAACACTGAAGCTTTCTTT
CASSQRSSRNTEAFF
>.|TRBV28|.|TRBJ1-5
TGTGCCAGCAGTTACGACAAGGGACGTCAGCACCAGCATTTT
CASSYDKGRQHQHF
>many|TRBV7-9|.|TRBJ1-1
TGTGCCAGCAGCCGGCCTGCGGGGCCAAACACTGAAGCTTTCTTT
CASSRPAGPNTEAFF
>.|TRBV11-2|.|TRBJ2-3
TGTGCCAGCAGCCTTCAGGGACTGGCAGATACGCAGTATTTT
CASSLQGLADTQYF
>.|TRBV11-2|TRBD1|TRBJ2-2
TGTGCCAGCAGCCTAAACAGGGGGCGGGCAAGCGGGGAGCTGTTTTTT
CASSLNRGRASGELFF
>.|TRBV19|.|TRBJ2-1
TGTGCCAGTAGTATAACAGGGAACACCTACAATGAGCAGTTCTTC
CASSITGNTYNEQFF
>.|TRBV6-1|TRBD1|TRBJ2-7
TGTGCCAGCAGTGAAGTTGGACAGGGCTACGAGCAGTACTTC
CASSEVGQGYEQYF
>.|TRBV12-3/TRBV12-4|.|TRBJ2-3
TGTGCCAGCAGTCCCGGGAGTGAGGAGGATACGCAGTATTTT
CASSPGSEEDTQYF
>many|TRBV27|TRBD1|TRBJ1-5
TGTGCCAGCAGTACCATAGGGACAGTTGGGGTTCAGCCCCAGCATTTT
CASSTIGTVGVQPQHF
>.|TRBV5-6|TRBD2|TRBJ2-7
TGTGCCAGCAGCTGGGGGGGAGCCCCCTACGAGCAGTACTTC
CASSWGGAPYEQYF
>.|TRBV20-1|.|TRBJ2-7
TGCAGTGCTAGTAGGTCCTACGAGCAGTACTTC
CSASRSYEQYF
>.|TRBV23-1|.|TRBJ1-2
TGCGCCAGCAGTCAAGCCGGGTCGGTAGATGGCTACACCTTC
CASSQAGSVDGYTF
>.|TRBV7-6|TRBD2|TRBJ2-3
TGTGCCAGCAGCTATCTAGCATCCGGGAGGGTATCTTCGGGTACGCAGTATTTT
CASSYLASGRVSSGTQYF
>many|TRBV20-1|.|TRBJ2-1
TGCAGTGCTAGAGGCACCGAGCAGTTCTTC
CSARGTEQFF
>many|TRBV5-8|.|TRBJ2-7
TGTGCCAGCAGCTTGGGTCCCAGGGATACCTACGAGCAGTACTTC
CASSLGPRDTYEQYF
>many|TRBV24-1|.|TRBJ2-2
TGTGCCACCAGTGATCCGGGTTCGGGCGGGGAGCTGTTTTTT
CATSDPGSGGELFF
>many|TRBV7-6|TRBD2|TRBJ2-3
TGTGCCAGCAGATTAGCGGGAGGATCCCCCCCCGATACGCAGTATTTT
CASRLAGGSPPDTQYF
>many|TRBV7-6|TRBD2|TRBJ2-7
TGTGCCAGCAGCTTAGGATACAGCGGGAGTAGTTACGAGCAGTACTTC
CASSLGYSGSSYEQYF
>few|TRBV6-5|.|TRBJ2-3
TGTGCCAGCAGTTACGGTTTGGGGAGCACAGATACGCAGTATTTT
CASSYGLGSTDTQYF
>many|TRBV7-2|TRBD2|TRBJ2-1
TGTGCCAGCAGCTCGACTAGCTACTCCTACAATGAGCAGTTCTTC
CASSSTSYSYNEQFF
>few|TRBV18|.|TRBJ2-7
TGTGCCAGCTCACCACCACTAGCTCCCGACGAGCAGTACTTC
CASSPPLAPDEQYF
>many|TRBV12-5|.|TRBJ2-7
TGTGCTAGTGCCTTTGGCCCAGGGATCTACGAGCAGTACTTC
CASAFGPGIYEQYF
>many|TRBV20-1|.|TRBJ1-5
TGCAGTGCTAGAGATCAGGCGGGCAGGGGCAATCAGCCCCAGCATTTT
CSARDQAGRGNQPQHF
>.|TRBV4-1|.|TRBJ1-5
TGCGCCAGCAGCCAAGCAACCCCGGGACGCGGCAATCAGCCCCAGCATTTT
CASSQATPGRGNQPQHF
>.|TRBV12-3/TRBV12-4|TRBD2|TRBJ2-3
TGTGCCAGCAGTCCTCTTTGGCTAGCGGGAGGTCGAACAGATACGCAGTATTTT
CASSPLWLAGGRTDTQYF
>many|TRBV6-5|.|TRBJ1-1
TGTGCCAGCAGTTACGGTACAGGGTGGACTGAAGCTTTCTTT
CASSYGTGWTEAFF
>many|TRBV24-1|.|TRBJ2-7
TGTGCCACCAGTGATAAGGGAACCGAGCAGTACTTC
CATSDKGTEQYF